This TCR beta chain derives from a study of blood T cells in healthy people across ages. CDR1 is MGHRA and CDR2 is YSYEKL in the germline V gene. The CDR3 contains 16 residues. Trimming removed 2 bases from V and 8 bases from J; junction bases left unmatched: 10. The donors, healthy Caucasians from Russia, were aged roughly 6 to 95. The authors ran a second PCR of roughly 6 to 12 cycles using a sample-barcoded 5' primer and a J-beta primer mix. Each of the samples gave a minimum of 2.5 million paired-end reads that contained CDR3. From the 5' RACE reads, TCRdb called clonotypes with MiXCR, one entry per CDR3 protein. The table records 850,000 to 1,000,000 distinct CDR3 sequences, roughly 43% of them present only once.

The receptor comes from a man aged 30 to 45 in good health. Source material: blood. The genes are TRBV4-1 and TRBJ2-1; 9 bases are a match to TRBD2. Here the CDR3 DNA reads TGCGCCAGCAGCCAACTGACTAGCGGAACATACGATGAGCAGTTCTTC. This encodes CASSQLTSGTYDEQFF.